The 6 T cell receptor beta chains presented below share a single source sample, sequenced in a study of T cells in women clearing cervical HPV infection. Clones were read by immunoSEQ multiplex PCR, and TCRdb kept only the in-frame ones, dropping some. The specimen's table records around 40,000 clones. The sample comprised blood buffy coat. The receptors were gathered from a woman between 18 and 70 years old with a cervical HPV16 infection that either progressed to CIN3+ or cleared (not recorded which).

Regarding this clone: From the germline J gene comes the end of the CDR3, since the read stops 3 residues before it. The gene calls are TRBV6-2 or TRBV6-3 and TRBJ1-2, with D possibly being TRBD1 (5 bases). The germline CDR1 and CDR2 sequences are MNHEY and SVGEGT. CDR3 length equals 15 residues. The covered CDR3 bases are TGTGCCAGCAGTTACTTCCTAGCGGACACCTACGAC. This encodes CASSYFLADTYD. The CDR3 as a whole reads CASSYFLADTYDYTF.

Details on this clone: The DNA ends 3 residues before the CDR3 does, and the rest of the CDR3 is filled in from the germline J gene. This chain connects TRBV5-1 to TRBJ1-4; TRBD1 aligns across 8 bases. The CDR3 contains 16 residues. The ends lost 0 bases at V and 7 bases at J; junction bases unmatched: 8. Germline values: CDR1 SGHRS, CDR2 YFSETQ. CDR3 loop: CASSLGLDRATEKLFF. The part of the CDR3 DNA that was read is TGCGCCAGCAGCTTGGGATTGGACAGGGCCACTGAAAAA.

To note about this clone: The CDR3 is cut off 3 residues early in the read; its end comes from the germline J gene. V and J are TRBV18 and TRBJ2-3, with 8 bases matching TRBD1. The CDR3 covers 15 residues. The germline V gene encodes CDR1 KGHSH and CDR2 LQKENI. CDR3 in amino acids: CASSRGTGGKETQYF. The DNA read from the CDR3 is TGTGCCAGCTCACGGGGGACAGGAGGGAAAGAGACG.

Points on this clone: The sequence runs out 3 residues before the end of the CDR3; the remainder is reconstructed from the germline J gene. The chain employs TRBV6-4 and TRBJ1-2; a possible D gene is TRBD1 (6 bases). CDR3 length: 16 amino acids. CDR1 and CDR2 from the germline V gene are MRHNA and SNTAGT. The ends were cut back, 5 bases at V and 4 bases at J, with 20 bases in the middle. CDR3 residues: CASSPAPGGAGYGYTF. Incomplete CDR3 DNA: TGTGCCAGCAGTCCCGCCCCGGGGGGCGCCGGCTATGGC.

Comment on this clone: The CDR3 goes on 3 residues after the read ends, and that part is filled in from the germline J gene. The rearrangement links TRBV7-2 to TRBJ1-2; D is undetermined. This CDR3 region has 15 residues. Germline V gene lookup returns CDR1 SGHTA and CDR2 FQGNSA. The CDR3 bases that were read are TGTGCCAGCAGCTCCCCGGCGGGAGGGTCGGATACC. Amino acids: CASSSPAGGSDT. In full, the CDR3 reads CASSSPAGGSDTYTF. Together with reference TRBV7-2 and TRBJ1-2, the CDR3 gives the full variable domain: GAGVSQSPSNKVTEKGKDVELRCDPISGHTALYWYRQSLGQGLEFLIYFQGNSAPDKSGLPSDRFSAERTGGSVSTLTIQRTQQEDSAVYLCASSSPAGGSDTYTFGSGTRLTVV.

As regards this clone: The CDR3 end is not reached by the read, which stops 3 residues before it; the germline J gene fills it in. V usage is TRBV7-9 and J usage is TRBJ1-2; tentative D call: TRBD1 (5 bases). The CDR3 covers 14 residues. The germline CDR1 and CDR2 sequences are SEHNR and FQNEAQ (reference sequence). The sequenced part of the CDR3 DNA is TGTGCCAGCAGCTTGACAGAGAAAACCTACGAC. Translation: CASSLTEKTYD. The whole CDR3 region reads CASSLTEKTYDYTF.